The clone carrying this T cell receptor (beta chain) appeared a few times. Patients at the Seattle site were enrolled during active infection and followed longitudinally. Trimming took off 2 bases at V and 5 bases at J, with 10 bases between the two ends. This CDR3 is 14 amino acids long. Germline V CDR1 and CDR2: SGDLS, YYNGEE. The data were obtained in a study of blood T cell repertoires in COVID-19. TCRdb keeps only in-frame clones here, not all; method: immunoSEQ multiplex PCR. The profile shows some 150,000 clones, about 85% of them singletons. The source of this sequence is a man in his sixties with COVID-19, enrolled during active disease. The chain is built from TRBV9 and TRBJ2-2; tentative D call: TRBD2 (5 bases). Input material: peripheral blood. CDR3 protein: CASSVGVSTGELFF. The CDR3 coding sequence is TGTGCCAGCAGCGTCGGGGTTTCTACCGGGGAGCTGTTTTTT.